Following are 18 T cell receptor beta chains from one sample sequenced in a study of blood T cell repertoires in COVID-19. Data came from immunoSEQ multiplex PCR; TCRdb stores just in-frame clones and leaves some out. The repertoire has about 280,000 clones, around 90% of them found once; the top ten carry less than 10%. The sample consisted of peripheral blood. The receptor set was obtained from a man between 18 and 29 years old with active or convalescent COVID-19.

The gene calls are TRBV5-6 and TRBJ1-4; TRBD1 agrees at 10 bases. The trim removed 0 bases at V and 8 bases at J, leaving 10 bases unmatched. This CDR3 contains 17 residues. CDR1 and CDR2 from the germline V gene are SGHDT and YYEEEE. The CDR3: CASSLARPGTGDEKLFF. Written as DNA, the CDR3 is TGTGCCAGCAGCTTGGCTCGACCCGGGACAGGGGACGAAAAACTGTTTTTT. The full variable domain, completed using reference TRBV5-6 and TRBJ1-4, is DAGVTQSPTHLIKTRGQQVTLRCSPKSGHDTVSWYQQALGQGPQFIFQYYEEEERQRGNFPDRFSGHQFPNYSSELNVNALLLGDSALYLCASSLARPGTGDEKLFFGSGTQLSVL.

The chain links TRBV18 to TRBJ1-3, with 10 bases lining up with TRBD1. In germline, CDR1 is KGHSH, CDR2 LQKENI. This CDR3 is 15 amino acids long. V lost 5 bases, J lost 3 bases, and 4 bases stayed unmatched. The CDR3 nucleotides are TGTGCCAGCTCATCCGACAGGGGGCATGGAAACACCATATATTTT. Translated: CASSSDRGHGNTIYF.

This chain uses TRBV9 with TRBJ2-7, with D unclear. There are 12 residues in the CDR3. The V end lost 3 bases, the J end lost 0 bases, and 4 bases lay between the germline ends. Germline V gene lookup returns CDR1 SGDLS and CDR2 YYNGEE. Here the CDR3 reads CASSGSSYEQYF. The CDR3 DNA reads TGTGCCAGCAGCGGGAGCTCCTACGAGCAGTACTTC.

As regards this clone: Other DNA sequences from this sample encode an identical CDR3 as well. V gene TRBV10-3 combines with J gene TRBJ2-1; D unclear. CDR1 and CDR2 from the germline V gene are ENHRY and SYGVKD. This CDR3 has 13 amino acids. V was clipped by 4 bases and J by 0 bases, with 4 bases between them. CDR3 sequence reads: CAISASSYNEQFF. The CDR3, as DNA: TGTGCCATCAGTGCCAGCTCCTACAATGAGCAGTTCTTC.

The rearrangement links TRBV23-1 to TRBJ2-1, with D tentatively TRBD2 (5 bases). TRBV23-1 is known as an ORF, though its function is uncertain. V was trimmed by 7 bases and J by 9 bases, leaving 19 bases between them. This CDR3 region has 14 residues. The CDR3 coding sequence is TGCGCCAGCACCGGAGGAACGGATCACGGTGAGCAGTTCTTC. Its translation: CASTGGTDHGEQFF.

J is TRBJ1-3 and V is TRBV6-5; D perhaps matches TRBD1 (6 bases). Trimming removed 8 bases from V and 4 bases from J, with 15 bases in between. Germline CDR1 and CDR2: MNHEY and SVGAGI. The CDR3 has 14 amino acids. The CDR3, as DNA: TGTGCCAGCTCCCCCGGGGGGCCAGGAAACACCATATATTTT. Translating it yields CASSPGGPGNTIYF.

The chain joins TRBV9 to TRBJ2-2; D possibly corresponds to TRBD2 (6 bases). V lost 3 bases and J 6 bases, leaving 12 bases between the germline ends. The CDR3 covers 14 residues. Germline lookup yields CDR1 SGDLS and CDR2 YYNGEE. The DNA for the CDR3 is TGTGCCAGCAGCGCCTCGGAGGGGTCCGGGGAGCTGTTTTTT. Its translation: CASSASEGSGELFF.

V is TRBV24-1 and J is TRBJ2-2, with D possibly being TRBD1 (6 bases). Trimming removed 3 bases at V and 6 bases at J, with 19 bases between. The CDR3 consists of 17 residues. The germline CDR1 and CDR2 sequences are KGHDR and SFDVKD. This CDR3 is CATSDPEQGRQPGELFF. For the CDR3, the DNA is TGTGCCACCAGTGATCCCGAGCAGGGGCGCCAACCCGGGGAGCTGTTTTTT.

The chain employs TRBV3-1 (or the pseudogene TRBV3-2) and TRBJ2-7; TRBD2 matches 8 bases. The junction had 5 bases not matched to a gene; V was cut back by 1 base and J by 3 bases. CDR3 length: 15 amino acids. Looked up from germline, CDR1 is LGHDT and CDR2 is YNNKEL (reference sequence). The CDR3 DNA is TGTGCCAGCAGCCAAGGTCTAGCGGGCCGCTACGAGCAGTACTTC. Its translation: CASSQGLAGRYEQYF.

V usage is TRBV6-6 and J usage is TRBJ1-5; perhaps TRBD1 as D (6 bases). The germline gives CDR1 MNHNY, CDR2 SVGAGI (reference sequence). V gave up 9 bases and J gave up 1 base, with 13 bases separating them. The CDR3 extends over 14 amino acids. The CDR3 sequence is CASTLQGSNQPQHF. In DNA form, the CDR3 reads TGTGCCAGTACGTTACAGGGAAGCAATCAGCCCCAGCATTTT.

The V call is TRBV6-5, the J call TRBJ2-3, with D maybe TRBD2 (5 bases). Trimming removed 8 bases at V and 3 bases at J, with 12 bases between. This CDR3 contains 13 residues. From germline, CDR1 is MNHEY and CDR2 SVGAGI. Here the CDR3 reads CASAGRLTDTQYF. The CDR3 DNA is TGTGCCAGCGCGGGCAGGTTAACAGATACGCAGTATTTT.

Notes on this clone: The sample holds other DNA sequences that translate to the same CDR3. The CDR3 nucleotides are TGTGCCAGCAGCCCGGGGGGGGTCTACGAGCAGTACTTC. Amino acid sequence: CASSPGGVYEQYF. V gene TRBV11-2 combines with J gene TRBJ2-7, with 8 bases matching TRBD2. This CDR3 has 13 residues. With V trimmed by 5 bases and J by 3 bases, 3 bases remained unmatched. CDR1 is SGHAT, CDR2 FQNNGV, per germline.

The gene calls are TRBV25-1 and TRBJ2-3; weak D call: TRBD1 (6 bases). Trimming pared 2 bases from V and 6 bases from J, leaving 12 bases between. The CDR3 has 14 amino acids. Per the germline V gene, CDR1 is MGHDK and CDR2 is SYGVNS. CDR3 sequence (DNA): TGTGCCAGCAGTGAAGGGGGCGCGTGGGATACGCAGTATTTT. It encodes CASSEGGAWDTQYF.

V usage is TRBV4-1 and J usage is TRBJ2-2; 8 nucleotides align to TRBD2. After removal of 3 bases from V and 7 bases from J, the junction contained 13 bases not matched to a gene. Germline loops: CDR1 MGHRA, CDR2 YSYEKL. This CDR3 region has 17 residues. In DNA form, the CDR3 reads TGCGCCAGCAGCCACTCCGTAACGGGAGGGGCCGGCGGGGAGCTGTTTTTT. It specifies CASSHSVTGGAGGELFF.

The chain couples TRBV2 to TRBJ1-2; TRBD1 aligns across 9 bases. Germline V gene lookup returns CDR1 SNHLY and CDR2 FYNNEI. V was pared by 5 bases and J by 6 bases, with 4 bases of the junction left unmatched. There are 13 residues in the CDR3. The CDR3 here is CASSPQGADGYTF. The CDR3 coding sequence is TGTGCCAGCAGTCCACAGGGGGCTGATGGCTACACCTTC.

This clone was counted once. The chain recombines TRBV11-2 with TRBJ2-7, with a weak D call TRBD1 (5 bases). In germline, CDR1 is SGHAT, CDR2 FQNNGV. The CDR3 runs 15 residues. V shed 1 base and J shed 1 base, with 11 bases lying between them. The CDR3 is CASSLGQTLSYEQYF. The DNA of the CDR3 is TGTGCCAGCAGCTTAGGACAGACGTTATCCTACGAGCAGTACTTC.

This clone was found a few times. V gene TRBV11-2 combines with J gene TRBJ2-2; maybe TRBD2 (7 bases). Germline V gene data show CDR1 as SGHAT and CDR2 as FQNNGV. The length of the CDR3 is 15 residues. Trimming removed 5 bases at V and 5 bases at J, with 15 bases between. CDR3 loop: CASSSLAGATGELFF. The DNA of the CDR3 is TGTGCCAGCAGCAGCTTGGCGGGGGCAACCGGGGAGCTGTTTTTT.

J is TRBJ2-7 and V is TRBV5-4; D uncertain. Germline V gives CDR1 SGHNT, CDR2 YYREEE (reference sequence). V was pared by 0 bases and J by 2 bases, with 9 bases between. The CDR3 length is 14 residues. The CDR3 DNA follows: TGTGCCAGCAGCTTGGCAGGCAAACCCTACGAGCAGTACTTC. It encodes CASSLAGKPYEQYF.